This note documents a single T cell receptor (beta chain) sequence. The antigen remains undetermined. Other DNA sequences in the sample encode the same CDR3. Germline V gene lookup returns CDR1 SGHTA and CDR2 FQGTGA. With V trimmed by 0 bases and J by 1 base, 3 bases remained unmatched. The CDR3 loop spans 17 amino acids. TCRB transcripts that were expressed got sequenced, as all of the isolated RNA had been reverse transcribed. Sequencing was performed with immunoSEQ multiplex PCR; in TCRdb, only in-frame clones are kept and a portion is missing. This repertoire shows some 410,000 clones, 10% to 12% found once; its top ten account for around 0.05%. This sample was included in a study of beta chain features in type 1 diabetes. Whole-study findings and limits: Shorter templates might be favored by PCR, and equally so in patients and in controls.

The chain has TRBV7-3 and TRBJ2-6; the match to TRBD1 covers 7 bases. This sequence was found in a woman between 18 and 30 years old in good health. Sequencing was performed on naive CD4+ T cells from blood. The CDR3 protein is CASSLTPTGSGANVLTF. The DNA of the CDR3 is TGTGCCAGCAGCTTAACCCCGACAGGGTCTGGGGCCAACGTCCTGACTTTC.